The 2 T cell receptor beta chains presented below share a single source sample, sequenced in a study of T cells in Graves' hyperthyroidism and ophthalmopathy. RNA transcripts yielded amplified TCR beta CDR3 regions. Carried out on the TCR CDR3, a first-round RT-PCR used the HTBI primer set. In TCRdb, the multiplex PCR reads were re-called with MiXCR into one record per CDR3 protein. This table has more than 450,000 distinct CDR3 sequences, 11% to 15% appearing once. Sequencing was carried out using blood. The receptors were gathered from a woman in her thirties or forties with Graves' hyperthyroidism.

Ten or more counts support this clonotype. The chain is built from TRBV12-3 or TRBV12-4 and TRBJ1-4; 9 bases are a match to TRBD1. Trimming removed 5 bases from V and 5 bases from J; junction bases left unmatched: 6. The CDR3 contains 15 residues. CDR3 sequence reads: CASSTPGQGNEKLFF. CDR3 in DNA: TGTGCCAGCAGTACTCCGGGACAGGGCAATGAAAAACTGTTTTTT.

At least ten counts were recorded for this clonotype. The chain has TRBV10-3 and TRBJ1-1; D is unresolved. Germline lookup yields CDR1 ENHRY and CDR2 SYGVKD. CDR3 length: 14 amino acids. Trimming removed 2 bases at V and 1 base at J, with 8 bases between. CDR3 DNA sequence: TGTGCCATCAGTGAGCCAGGAAAGAACACTGAAGCTTTCTTT. This gives the protein CAISEPGKNTEAFF.